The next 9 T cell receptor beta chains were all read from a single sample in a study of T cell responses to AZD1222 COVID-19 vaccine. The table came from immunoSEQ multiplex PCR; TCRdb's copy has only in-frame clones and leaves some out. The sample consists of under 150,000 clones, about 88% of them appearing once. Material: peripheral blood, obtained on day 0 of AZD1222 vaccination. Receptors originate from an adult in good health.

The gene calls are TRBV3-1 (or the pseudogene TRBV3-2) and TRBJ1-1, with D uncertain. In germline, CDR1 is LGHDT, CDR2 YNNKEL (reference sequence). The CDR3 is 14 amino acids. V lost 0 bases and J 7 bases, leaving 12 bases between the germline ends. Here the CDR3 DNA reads TGTGCCAGCAGCCAAGATCACAGATCCTTTGAAGCTTTCTTT. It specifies CASSQDHRSFEAFF.

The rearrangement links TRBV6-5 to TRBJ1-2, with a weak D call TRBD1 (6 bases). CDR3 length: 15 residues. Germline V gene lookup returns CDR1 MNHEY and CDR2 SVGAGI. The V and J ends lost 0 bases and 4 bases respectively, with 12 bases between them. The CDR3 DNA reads TGTGCCAGCAGTTACTCGCCCGGGACACTCTATGGCTACACCTTC. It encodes CASSYSPGTLYGYTF.

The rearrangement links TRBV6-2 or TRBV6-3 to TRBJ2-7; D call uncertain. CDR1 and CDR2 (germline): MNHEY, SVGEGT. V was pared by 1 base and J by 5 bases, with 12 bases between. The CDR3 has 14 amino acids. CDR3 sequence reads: CASSYLIGSHEQYF. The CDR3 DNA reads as TGTGCCAGCAGTTACTTGATCGGAAGCCACGAGCAGTACTTC.

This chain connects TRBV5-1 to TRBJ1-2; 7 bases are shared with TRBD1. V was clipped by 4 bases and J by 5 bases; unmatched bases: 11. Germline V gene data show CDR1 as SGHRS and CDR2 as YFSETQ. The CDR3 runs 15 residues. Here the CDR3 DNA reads TGCGCCAGCAGCCCTGGACAGGCGACTCGGTATGGCTACACCTTC. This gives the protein CASSPGQATRYGYTF.

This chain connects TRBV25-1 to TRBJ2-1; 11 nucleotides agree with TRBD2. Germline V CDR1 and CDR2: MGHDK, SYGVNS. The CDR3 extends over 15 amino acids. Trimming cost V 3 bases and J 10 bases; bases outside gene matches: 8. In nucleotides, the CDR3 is TGTGCCAGCAGTGACCCGACTAGCGGGGAAGGGGAGCAGTTCTTC. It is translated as CASSDPTSGEGEQFF.

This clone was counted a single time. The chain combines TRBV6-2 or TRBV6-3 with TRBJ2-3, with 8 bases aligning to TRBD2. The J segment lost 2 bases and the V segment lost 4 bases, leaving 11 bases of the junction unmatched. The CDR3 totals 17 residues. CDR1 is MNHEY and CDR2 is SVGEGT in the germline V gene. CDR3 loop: CASSSPLSGANTDTQYF. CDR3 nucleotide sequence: TGTGCCAGCAGTTCCCCCCTTAGCGGGGCCAACACAGATACGCAGTATTTT.

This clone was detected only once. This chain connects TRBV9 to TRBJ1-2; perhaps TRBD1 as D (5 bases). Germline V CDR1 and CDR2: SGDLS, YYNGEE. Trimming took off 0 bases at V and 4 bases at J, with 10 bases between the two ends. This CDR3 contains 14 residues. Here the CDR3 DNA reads TGTGCCAGCAGCGTAGGTGGAGGGGCCTATGGCTACACCTTC. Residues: CASSVGGGAYGYTF.

The CDR3 here is CAISEDRTSGNTIYF. CDR3 DNA: TGTGCCATCAGTGAAGACAGAACCTCTGGAAACACCATATATTTT. The chain joins TRBV10-3 to TRBJ1-3, with a weak D call TRBD1 (5 bases). Germline V gene sequence: CDR1 ENHRY, CDR2 SYGVKD. This CDR3 region has 15 residues. V was shortened by 3 bases and J by 0 bases, with 9 bases between the two germline ends.

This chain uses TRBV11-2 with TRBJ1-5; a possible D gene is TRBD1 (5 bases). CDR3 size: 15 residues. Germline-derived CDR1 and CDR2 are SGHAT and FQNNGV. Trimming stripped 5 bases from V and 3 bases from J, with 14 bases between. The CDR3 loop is CASSLSQGTNQPQHF. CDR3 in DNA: TGTGCCAGCAGCCTATCTCAGGGTACCAATCAGCCCCAGCATTTT.